This TCR beta chain appears in the sequencing data of a study of T cell changes during pregnancy in multiple sclerosis. TCRdb's copy holds only in-frame clones and misses some; the assay was immunoSEQ multiplex PCR. This sample has about 48,000 clones, with around 92% found just once. The germline V gene has CDR1 LNHDA and CDR2 SQIVND (reference sequence). The length of the CDR3 is 18 residues. The V gene end was trimmed by 6 bases and the J gene end by 5 bases; junction bases not matched to a gene: 19. This rearrangement joins TRBV19 to TRBJ2-3, with 8 bases fitting TRBD1. The clonotype was recovered from a female donor in good health, enrolled as a control in a pregnancy study. Sequences were derived from CD4+ T cells from peripheral blood mononuclear cells, sampled in the second trimester of pregnancy. The DNA of the CDR3 is TGTGCCAGTAGCCTGTTACCTGTTACAGGGGGAAGTTTAGATACGCAGTATTTT. The encoded protein is CASSLLPVTGGSLDTQYF. The full variable domain, in which reference TRBV19 and TRBJ2-3 provide the parts outside the CDR3, is DGGITQSPKYLFRKEGQNVTLSCEQNLNHDAMYWYRQDPGQGLRLIYYSQIVNDFQKGDIAEGYSVSREKKESFPLTVTSAQKNPTAFYLCASSLLPVTGGSLDTQYFGPGTRLTVL.